This T cell receptor (beta chain) was obtained from a study of blood T cell repertoires in COVID-19. Across the whole study: Nucleic acid was either cDNA or gDNA, and it came from T cells, B-cell-depleted T cells, or PBMCs.

In the source study's methods: By means of reference gene primer amplification, nucleated cell counts were estimated. Sequencing used immunoSEQ multiplex PCR; TCRdb keeps in-frame clones, though not all of them. V and J calls and clone size follow that table, whereas D and trimming were derived from the DNA. The table has some 70,000 clones, approximately 75% seen once; the top ten hold 6.3%. Germline lookup yields CDR1 SGHDT and CDR2 YYEEEE. The CDR3 extends over 15 amino acids. Trimming removed 3 bases from V and 3 bases from J; junction bases left unmatched: 7. The TCR comes from a woman aged 55-70 years with acute or convalescent COVID-19. The sample was peripheral blood. The rearrangement joins TRBV5-6 to TRBJ2-5; 8 bases are a match to TRBD2. The CDR3 loop reads CASSSPGGGEETQYF. The CDR3 DNA reads TGTGCCAGCAGCTCACCCGGGGGGGGCGAAGAGACCCAGTACTTC. Full variable domain (remainder filled in from reference TRBV5-6 and TRBJ2-5): DAGVTQSPTHLIKTRGQQVTLRCSPKSGHDTVSWYQQALGQGPQFIFQYYEEEERQRGNFPDRFSGHQFPNYSSELNVNALLLGDSALYLCASSSPGGGEETQYFGPGTRLLVL.